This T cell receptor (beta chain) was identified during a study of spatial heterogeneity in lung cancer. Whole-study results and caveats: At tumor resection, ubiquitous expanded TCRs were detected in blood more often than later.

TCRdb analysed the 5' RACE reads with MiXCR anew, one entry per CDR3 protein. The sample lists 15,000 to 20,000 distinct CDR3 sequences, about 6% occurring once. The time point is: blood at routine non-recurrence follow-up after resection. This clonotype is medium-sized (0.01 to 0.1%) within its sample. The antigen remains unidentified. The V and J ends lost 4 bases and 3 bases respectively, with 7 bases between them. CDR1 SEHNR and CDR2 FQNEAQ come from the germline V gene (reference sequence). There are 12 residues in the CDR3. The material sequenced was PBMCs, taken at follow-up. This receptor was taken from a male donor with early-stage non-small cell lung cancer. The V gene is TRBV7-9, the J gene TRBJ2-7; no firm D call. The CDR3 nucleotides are TGTGCCAGCAGCTCCACACACTACGAGCAGTACTTC. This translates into CASSSTHYEQYF.